The clone carrying this T cell receptor (beta chain) was counted at least ten times. Antigen: not known. All sequencing subjects had displayed CD8+CD57+ cell expansion on flow cytometry. Acquired aplastic anemia of severe grade affected all patients. Blood samples were obtained from patients who had received no prior therapy. This specimen comes from a study of CD8+CD57+ T cells in acquired aplastic anemia. In the study overall: Quantities of DNA derived from sorted CD4+ and CD8+ cells averaged roughly 3.4 ug.

Genomic DNA provided the template from which TCR beta VDJ and CDR3 profiles were obtained. TCRdb itself ran the reads through MiXCR, one entry per CDR3 protein. The profile shows just over 450,000 distinct CDR3 sequences, over 25% of them singletons. General study findings and limits: Both patients and controls carried the same twenty-nine CD8+ CDR3 sequences.

The sequence came from a human donor with aplastic anemia. The specimen sequenced was sorted CD4+, CD8+, or CD8+CD57+ T cells (not recorded which) from PBMCs.

The CDR3 is CASTTPGGEGYGYTF. In DNA, the CDR3 is TGTGCCAGCACCACCCCCGGGGGCGAAGGCTATGGCTACACCTTC. The V and J genes are TRBV6-1 and TRBJ1-2; possible D gene TRBD1, 6 bases. The V gene's germline CDR1 is MNHNS and CDR2 SASEGT. The CDR3 extends over 15 amino acids. V lost 7 bases and J 4 bases, leaving 19 bases between the germline ends.